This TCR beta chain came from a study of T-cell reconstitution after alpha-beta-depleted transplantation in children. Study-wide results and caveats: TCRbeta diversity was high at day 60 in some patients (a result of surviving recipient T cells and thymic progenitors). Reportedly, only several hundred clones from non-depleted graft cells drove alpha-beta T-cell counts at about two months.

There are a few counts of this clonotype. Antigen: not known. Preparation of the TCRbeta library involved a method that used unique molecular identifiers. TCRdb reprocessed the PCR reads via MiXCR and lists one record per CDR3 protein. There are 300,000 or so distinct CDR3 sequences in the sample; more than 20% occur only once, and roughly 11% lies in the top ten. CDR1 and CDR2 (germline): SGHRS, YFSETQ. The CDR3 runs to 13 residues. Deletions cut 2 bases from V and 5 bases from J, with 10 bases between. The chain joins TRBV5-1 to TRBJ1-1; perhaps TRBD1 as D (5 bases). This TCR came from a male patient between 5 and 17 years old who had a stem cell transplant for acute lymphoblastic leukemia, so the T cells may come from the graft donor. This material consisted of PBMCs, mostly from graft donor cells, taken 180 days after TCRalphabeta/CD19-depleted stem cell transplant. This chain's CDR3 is CASSFNGGTEAFF. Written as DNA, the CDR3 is TGCGCCAGCAGCTTCAATGGGGGTACTGAAGCTTTCTTT.